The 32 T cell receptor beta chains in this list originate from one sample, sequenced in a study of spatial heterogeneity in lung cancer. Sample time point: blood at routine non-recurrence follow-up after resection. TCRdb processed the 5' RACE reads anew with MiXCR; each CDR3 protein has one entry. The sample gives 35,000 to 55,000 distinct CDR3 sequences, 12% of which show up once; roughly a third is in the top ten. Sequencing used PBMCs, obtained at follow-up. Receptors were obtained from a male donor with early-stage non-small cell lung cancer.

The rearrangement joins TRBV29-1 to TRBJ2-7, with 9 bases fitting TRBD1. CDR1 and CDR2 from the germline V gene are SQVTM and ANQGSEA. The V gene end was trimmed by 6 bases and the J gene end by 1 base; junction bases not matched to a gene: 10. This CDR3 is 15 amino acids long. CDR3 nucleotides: TGCAGCGTGGAACTTGTTGGACAGGGGTCCTACGAGCAGTACTTC. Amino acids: CSVELVGQGSYEQYF.

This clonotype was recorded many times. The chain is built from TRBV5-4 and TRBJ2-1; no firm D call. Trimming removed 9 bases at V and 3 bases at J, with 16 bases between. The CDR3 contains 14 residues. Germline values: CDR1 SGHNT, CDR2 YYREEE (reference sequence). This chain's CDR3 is CATLGPPVYNEQFF. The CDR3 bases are TGTGCCACCCTTGGACCCCCAGTCTACAATGAGCAGTTCTTC.

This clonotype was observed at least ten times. Here the CDR3 reads CASSSGTSGITGELFF. The CDR3 region has the DNA TGTGCCAGCAGCTCGGGGACTAGCGGAATAACCGGGGAGCTGTTTTTT. This chain connects TRBV7-9 to TRBJ2-2, with 11 bases lining up with TRBD2. From germline, CDR1 is SEHNR and CDR2 FQNEAQ (reference sequence). The CDR3 runs 16 residues. V shed 4 bases and J 5 bases; nucleotides not matched to a gene: 6.

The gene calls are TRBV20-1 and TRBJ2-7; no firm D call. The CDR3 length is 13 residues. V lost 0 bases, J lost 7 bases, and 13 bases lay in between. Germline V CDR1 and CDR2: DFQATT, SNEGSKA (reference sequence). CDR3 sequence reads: CSARELESWEQYF. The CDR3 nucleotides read TGCAGTGCTAGAGAGTTAGAGAGTTGGGAGCAGTACTTC.

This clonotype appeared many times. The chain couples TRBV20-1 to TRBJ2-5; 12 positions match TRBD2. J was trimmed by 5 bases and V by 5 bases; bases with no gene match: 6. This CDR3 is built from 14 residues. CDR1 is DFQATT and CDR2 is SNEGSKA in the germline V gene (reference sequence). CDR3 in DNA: TGCAGTGCTGCGACTAGCGGGGGAACGGAGACCCAGTACTTC. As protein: CSAATSGGTETQYF.

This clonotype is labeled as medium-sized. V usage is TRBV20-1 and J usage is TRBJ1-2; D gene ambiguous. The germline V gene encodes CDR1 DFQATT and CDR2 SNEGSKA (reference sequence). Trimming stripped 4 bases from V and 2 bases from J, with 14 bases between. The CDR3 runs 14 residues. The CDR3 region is CSANPHAANYGYTF. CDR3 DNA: TGCAGTGCTAATCCCCATGCAGCCAACTATGGCTACACCTTC.

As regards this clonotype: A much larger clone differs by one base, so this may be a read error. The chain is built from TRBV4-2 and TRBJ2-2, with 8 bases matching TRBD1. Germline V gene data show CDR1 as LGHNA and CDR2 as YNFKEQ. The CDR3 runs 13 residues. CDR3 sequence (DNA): TGTACCAGCAGCCTGGACAGGGCCGGGGAGCTGTTTTTT. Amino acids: CTSSLDRAGELFF.

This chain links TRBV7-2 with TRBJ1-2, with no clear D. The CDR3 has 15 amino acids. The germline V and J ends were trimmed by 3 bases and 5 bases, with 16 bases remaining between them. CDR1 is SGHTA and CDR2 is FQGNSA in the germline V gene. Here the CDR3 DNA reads TGTGCCAGCAGCTTTATACCGGTCACAACTTATGGCTACACCTTC. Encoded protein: CASSFIPVTTYGYTF.

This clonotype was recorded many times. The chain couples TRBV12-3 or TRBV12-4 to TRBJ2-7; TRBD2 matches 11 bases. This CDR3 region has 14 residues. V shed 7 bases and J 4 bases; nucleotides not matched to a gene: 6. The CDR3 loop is CASISGTSGYEQYF. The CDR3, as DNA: TGTGCCAGCATTTCCGGGACTAGCGGATACGAGCAGTACTTC.

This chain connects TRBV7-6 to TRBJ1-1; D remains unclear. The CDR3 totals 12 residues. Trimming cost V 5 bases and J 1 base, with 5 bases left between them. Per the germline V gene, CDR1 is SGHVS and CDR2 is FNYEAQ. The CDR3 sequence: CASSTQNTEAFF. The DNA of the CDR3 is TGTGCCAGCAGCACACAGAACACTGAAGCTTTCTTT.

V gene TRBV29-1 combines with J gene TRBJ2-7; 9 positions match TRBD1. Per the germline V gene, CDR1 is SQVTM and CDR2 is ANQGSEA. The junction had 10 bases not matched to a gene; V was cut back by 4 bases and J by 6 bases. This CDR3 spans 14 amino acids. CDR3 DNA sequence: TGCAGCGTTGGATCCCCCGGGACAGGGTTCGAGCAGTACTTC. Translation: CSVGSPGTGFEQYF.

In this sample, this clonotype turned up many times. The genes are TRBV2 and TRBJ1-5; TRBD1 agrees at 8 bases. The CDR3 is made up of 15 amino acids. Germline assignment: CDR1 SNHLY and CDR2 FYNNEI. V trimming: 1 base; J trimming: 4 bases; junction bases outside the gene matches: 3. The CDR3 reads CASSEDWTGNQPQHF. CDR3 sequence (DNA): TGTGCCAGCAGTGAAGATTGGACAGGGAATCAGCCCCAGCATTTT.

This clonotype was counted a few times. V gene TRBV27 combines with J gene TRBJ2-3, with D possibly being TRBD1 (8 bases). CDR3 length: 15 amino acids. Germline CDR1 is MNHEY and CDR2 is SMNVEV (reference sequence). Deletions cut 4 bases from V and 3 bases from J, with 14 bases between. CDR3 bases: TGTGCCAGCAGTTCAACAGGGGGGGGTACAGATACGCAGTATTTT. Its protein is CASSSTGGGTDTQYF.

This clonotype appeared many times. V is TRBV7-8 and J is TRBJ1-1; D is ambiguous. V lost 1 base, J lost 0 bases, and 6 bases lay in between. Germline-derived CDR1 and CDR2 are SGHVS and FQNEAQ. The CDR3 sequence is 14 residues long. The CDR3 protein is CASSLGAVNTEAFF. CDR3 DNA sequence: TGTGCCAGCAGCTTAGGGGCTGTGAACACTGAAGCTTTCTTT.

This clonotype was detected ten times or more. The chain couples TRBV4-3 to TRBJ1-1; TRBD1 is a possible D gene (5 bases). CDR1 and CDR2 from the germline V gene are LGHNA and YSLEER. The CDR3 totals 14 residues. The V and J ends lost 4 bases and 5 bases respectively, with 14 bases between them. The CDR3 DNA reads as TGCGCCAGCAGCCCCTCGGGGCTGGGGACTGAAGCTTTCTTT. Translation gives CASSPSGLGTEAFF.

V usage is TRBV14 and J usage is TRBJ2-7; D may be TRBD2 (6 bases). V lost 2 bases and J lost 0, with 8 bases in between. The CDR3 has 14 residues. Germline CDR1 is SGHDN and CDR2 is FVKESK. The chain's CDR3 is CASSQQLASYEQYF. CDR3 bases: TGTGCCAGCAGCCAACAACTAGCCTCCTACGAGCAGTACTTC.

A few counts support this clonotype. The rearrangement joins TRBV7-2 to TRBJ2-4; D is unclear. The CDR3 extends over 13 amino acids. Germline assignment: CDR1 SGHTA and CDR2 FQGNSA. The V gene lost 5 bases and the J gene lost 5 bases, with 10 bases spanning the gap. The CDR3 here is CASSRGPENIQYF. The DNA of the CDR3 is TGTGCCAGCAGCCGAGGACCGGAAAACATTCAGTACTTC.

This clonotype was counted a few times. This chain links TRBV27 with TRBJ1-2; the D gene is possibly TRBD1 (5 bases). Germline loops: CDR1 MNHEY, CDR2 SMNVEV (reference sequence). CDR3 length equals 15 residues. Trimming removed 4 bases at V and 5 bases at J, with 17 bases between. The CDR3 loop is CASSYSGRGSYGYTF. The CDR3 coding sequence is TGTGCCAGCAGTTACTCGGGACGAGGCTCATATGGCTACACCTTC.

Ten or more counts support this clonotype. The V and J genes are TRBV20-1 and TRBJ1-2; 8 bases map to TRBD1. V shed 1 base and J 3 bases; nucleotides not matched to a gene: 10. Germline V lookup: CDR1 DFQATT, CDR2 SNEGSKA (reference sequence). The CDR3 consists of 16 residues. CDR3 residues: CSARAAQGALYYGYTF. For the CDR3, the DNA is TGCAGTGCTAGAGCGGCGCAGGGGGCCCTATACTATGGCTACACCTTC.

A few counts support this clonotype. This CDR3 is CASSLGPAGGEETQYF. DNA of the CDR3: TGCGCCAGCAGCTTGGGGCCAGCGGGAGGAGAAGAGACCCAGTACTTC. The rearrangement joins TRBV5-1 to TRBJ2-5; 9 bases match TRBD2. V shed 0 bases and J 3 bases; nucleotides not matched to a gene: 6. Germline V gene sequence: CDR1 SGHRS, CDR2 YFSETQ. This CDR3 has 16 residues.

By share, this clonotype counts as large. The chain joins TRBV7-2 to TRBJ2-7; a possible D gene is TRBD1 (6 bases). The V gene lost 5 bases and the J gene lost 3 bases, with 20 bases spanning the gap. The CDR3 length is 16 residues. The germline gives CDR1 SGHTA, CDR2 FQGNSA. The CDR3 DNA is TGTGCCAGCAGCCCGGACAGTGGGGGACCGGTCTACGAGCAGTACTTC. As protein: CASSPDSGGPVYEQYF.

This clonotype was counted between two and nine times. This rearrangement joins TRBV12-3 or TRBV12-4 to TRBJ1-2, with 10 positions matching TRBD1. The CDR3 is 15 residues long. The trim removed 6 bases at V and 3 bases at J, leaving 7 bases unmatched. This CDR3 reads CASSPRDRGYYGYTF. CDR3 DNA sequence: TGTGCCAGCAGCCCTCGGGACAGGGGATACTATGGCTACACCTTC.

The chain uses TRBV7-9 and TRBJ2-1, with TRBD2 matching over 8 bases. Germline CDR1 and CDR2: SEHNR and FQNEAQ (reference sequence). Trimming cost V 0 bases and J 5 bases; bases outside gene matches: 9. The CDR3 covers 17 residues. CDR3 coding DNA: TGTGCCAGCAGCTTAGCCGTTAGCGGGGTCTCTCACAATGAGCAGTTCTTC. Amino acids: CASSLAVSGVSHNEQFF.

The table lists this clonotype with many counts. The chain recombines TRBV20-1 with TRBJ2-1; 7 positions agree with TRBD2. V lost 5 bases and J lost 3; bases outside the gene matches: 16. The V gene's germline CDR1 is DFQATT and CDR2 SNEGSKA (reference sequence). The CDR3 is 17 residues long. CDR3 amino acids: CSALSSGPSGDYNEQFF. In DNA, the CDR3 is TGCAGTGCTCTATCCTCTGGGCCTAGCGGAGACTACAATGAGCAGTTCTTC.

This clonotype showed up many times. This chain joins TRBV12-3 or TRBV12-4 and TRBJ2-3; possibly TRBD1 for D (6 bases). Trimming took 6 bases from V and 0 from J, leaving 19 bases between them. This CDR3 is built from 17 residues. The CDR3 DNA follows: TGTGCCAGCAGCCCCAACAGGGTCCAATCTAGCACAGATACGCAGTATTTT. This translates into CASSPNRVQSSTDTQYF.

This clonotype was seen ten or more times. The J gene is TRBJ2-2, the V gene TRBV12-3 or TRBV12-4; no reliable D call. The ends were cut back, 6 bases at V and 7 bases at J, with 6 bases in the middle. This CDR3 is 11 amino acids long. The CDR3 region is CASRVSGELFF. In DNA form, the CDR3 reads TGTGCCAGCAGGGTGAGCGGGGAGCTGTTTTTT.

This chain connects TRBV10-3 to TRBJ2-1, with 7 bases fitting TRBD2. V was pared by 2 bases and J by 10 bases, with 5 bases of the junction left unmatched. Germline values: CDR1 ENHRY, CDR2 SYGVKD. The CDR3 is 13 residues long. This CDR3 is CAISEPQLAEQFF. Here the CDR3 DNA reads TGTGCCATCAGTGAGCCTCAACTAGCGGAGCAGTTCTTC.

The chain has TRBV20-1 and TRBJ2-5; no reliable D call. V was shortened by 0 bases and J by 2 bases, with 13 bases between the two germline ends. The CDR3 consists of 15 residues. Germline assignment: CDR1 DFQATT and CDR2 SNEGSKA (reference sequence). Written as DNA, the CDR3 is TGCAGTGCTAGAGATCTCGGCAGGCATCAAGAGACCCAGTACTTC. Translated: CSARDLGRHQETQYF.

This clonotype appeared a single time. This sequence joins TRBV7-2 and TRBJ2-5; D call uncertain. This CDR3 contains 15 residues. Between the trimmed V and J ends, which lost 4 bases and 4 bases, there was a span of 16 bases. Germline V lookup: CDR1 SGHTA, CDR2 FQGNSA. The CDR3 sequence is CASSSSLAARETQYF. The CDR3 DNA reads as TGTGCCAGCAGCTCGAGCCTGGCAGCAAGAGAGACCCAGTACTTC.

The CDR3 spells CASSPPAGAQHF. CDR3 bases: TGTGCCAGCAGCCCTCCCGCGGGAGCCCAGCATTTT. This chain connects TRBV12-3 or TRBV12-4 to TRBJ1-5; D uncertain. The CDR3 covers 12 residues. The V gene lost 6 bases and the J gene lost 11 bases, with 14 bases spanning the gap.

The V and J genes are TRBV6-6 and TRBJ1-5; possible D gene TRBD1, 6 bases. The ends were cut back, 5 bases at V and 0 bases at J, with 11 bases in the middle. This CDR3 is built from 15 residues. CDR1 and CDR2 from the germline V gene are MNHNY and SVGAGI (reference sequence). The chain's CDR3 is CASSLDSNSNQPQHF. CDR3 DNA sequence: TGTGCCAGCAGTCTGGACAGTAATAGCAATCAGCCCCAGCATTTT.

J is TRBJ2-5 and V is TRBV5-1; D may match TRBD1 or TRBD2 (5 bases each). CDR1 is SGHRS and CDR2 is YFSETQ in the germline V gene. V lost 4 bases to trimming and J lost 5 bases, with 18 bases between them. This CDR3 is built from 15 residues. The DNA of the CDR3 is TGCGCCAGCAGCCCGGGACCGAGCTTAGGGGAGACCCAGTACTTC. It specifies CASSPGPSLGETQYF.